The T cell receptor (beta chain) under discussion was sequenced for a study of yellow fever vaccine responses in identical twins. In regard to this clonotype: Its target is unknown.

The study, taken as a whole, reports: Vaccine T cell responses of twins reportedly seemed partly convergent and partly personalized.

This CDR3 spans 13 amino acids. V was pared by 10 bases and J by 6 bases, with 15 bases between. Germline assignment: CDR1 PRHDT and CDR2 FYEKMQ (reference sequence). TCRdb redid the calling of the RT-PCR reads with MiXCR, one entry per CDR3 protein. The sample comprises about 34,000 distinct CDR3 sequences, roughly three fifths of which are singletons, and over 3.5% rests with the top ten. The receptor's source is a woman in her late teens or twenties who received the yellow fever vaccine. Material: T cells from blood (PBMCs), unsorted or a sorted subset (not recorded which), obtained before or after yellow fever vaccination (not recorded which). The chain has TRBV13 and TRBJ2-2, with D perhaps TRBD1 or TRBD2 (7 bases each). Here the CDR3 reads CATGGGRAGELFF. DNA of the CDR3: TGTGCCACAGGGGGGGGTAGGGCCGGGGAGCTGTTTTTT.